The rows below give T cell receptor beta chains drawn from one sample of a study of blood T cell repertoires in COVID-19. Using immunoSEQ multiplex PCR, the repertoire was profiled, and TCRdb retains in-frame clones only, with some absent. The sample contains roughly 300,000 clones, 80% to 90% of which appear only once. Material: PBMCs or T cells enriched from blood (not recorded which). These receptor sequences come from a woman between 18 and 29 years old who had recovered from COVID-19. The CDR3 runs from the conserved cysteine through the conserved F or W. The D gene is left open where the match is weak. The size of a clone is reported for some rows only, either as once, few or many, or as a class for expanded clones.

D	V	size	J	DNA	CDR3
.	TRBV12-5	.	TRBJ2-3	TGTGCTAGTGGTTCAGATGATTATACGCAGTATTTT	CASGSDDYTQYF
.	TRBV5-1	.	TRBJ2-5	TGCGCCAGCAGGTGGCGGCTTCAAGAGACCCAGTACTTC	CASRWRLQETQYF
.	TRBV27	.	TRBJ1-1	TGTGCCAGCAGAGGGGACACGAACACTGAAGCTTTCTTT	CASRGDTNTEAFF
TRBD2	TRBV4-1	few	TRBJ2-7	TGCGCCAGCAGCCTCCTAGCGGACTCCTACGAGCAGTACTTC	CASSLLADSYEQYF
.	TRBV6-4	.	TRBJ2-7	TGTGCCAGCAGTGAGGAGTACGGCTACGAGCAGTACTTC	CASSEEYGYEQYF
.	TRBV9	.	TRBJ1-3	TGTGCCAGCAGCGCCCCAGGACGGAGGGCTGGAAACACCATATATTTT	CASSAPGRRAGNTIYF
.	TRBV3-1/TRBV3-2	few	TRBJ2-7	TGTGCCAGCAGCCAGGCTTTTGAGCAGTACTTC	CASSQAFEQYF
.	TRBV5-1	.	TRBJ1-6	TGCGCCAGCAGCCCTTTGGGGGGGGAGAATTCACCCCTCCACTTT	CASSPLGGENSPLHF
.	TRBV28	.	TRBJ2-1	TGTGCCAGCAGTTTGAGACAGCTAAGGAAGTTCTTC	CASSLRQLRKFF
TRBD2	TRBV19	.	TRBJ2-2	TGTGCCAGTAGTATCCCCGGCGGGAGTCCGAACACCGGGGAGCTGTTTTTT	CASSIPGGSPNTGELFF
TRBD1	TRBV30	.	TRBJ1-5	TGTGCCGTCGGACAGGGCGGTCAGCCCCAGCATTTT	CAVGQGGQPQHF
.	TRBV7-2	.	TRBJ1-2	TGTGCCAGCAGCTTGGCTACAGGACAGAACTATGGCTACACCTTC	CASSLATGQNYGYTF
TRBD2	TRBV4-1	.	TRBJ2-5	TGCGCCAGCAGCCAAGATCTAGGGACTAGCGGGGACCAAGAGACCCAGTACTTC	CASSQDLGTSGDQETQYF
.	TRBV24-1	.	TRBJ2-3	TGTGCCACCAGTGAGCCTAGCCCCCCTGCGCAGTATTTT	CATSEPSPPAQYF
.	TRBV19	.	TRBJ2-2	TGTGCCAGTAGTACGAGGGACATTGGTTATGAAGCCGGGGAGCTGTTTTTT	CASSTRDIGYEAGELFF
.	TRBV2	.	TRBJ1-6	TGTGCCAGCAGTGAACAAGGGGATAATTCACCCCTCCACTTT	CASSEQGDNSPLHF
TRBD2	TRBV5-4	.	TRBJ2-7	TGTGCCAGCAGCAACCCATGGACTAGCGGATCCTACGAGCAGTACTTC	CASSNPWTSGSYEQYF
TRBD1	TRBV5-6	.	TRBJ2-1	TGTGCCAGCAGCCGGGACAGGGCACATGAGCAGTTCTTC	CASSRDRAHEQFF
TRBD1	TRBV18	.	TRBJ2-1	TGTGCCAGCTCACCTGGGGACAGGGTAGCCCACTACAATGAGCAGTTCTTC	CASSPGDRVAHYNEQFF
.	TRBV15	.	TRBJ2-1	TGTGCCACCAGCAGCGGTGGGGCGGATGAGCAGTTCTTC	CATSSGGADEQFF
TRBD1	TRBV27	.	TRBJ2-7	TGTGCCAGCAGATTCACAGGGGGCGATTTCTACGAGCAGTACTTC	CASRFTGGDFYEQYF
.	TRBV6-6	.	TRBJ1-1	TGTGCCAGCAGTTCAGGGGCTATGAACACTGAAGCTTTCTTT	CASSSGAMNTEAFF